This passage covers 25 T cell receptor beta chains from one sample sequenced in a study of blood T cell repertoires in COVID-19 (dated by TCRdb to 2019 to 2021). Library preparation employed the immunoSEQ multiplex PCR assay. TCRdb carries this immuneACCESS record with in-frame sequences only. Its versions omit some clonotypes, under half of them owing to an unresolved V gene in the studies checked, with the rest unexplained. Here the sample has about 89,000 clones; 72% occur a single time. Over 13% of the sample belongs to the ten largest clones. The sequenced sample consisted of peripheral blood. The receptors shown here come from a woman aged 80 or over with acute or convalescent COVID-19.

The gene calls are TRBV6-6 and TRBJ1-4, with TRBD1 identical over 10 bases. V gave up 6 bases and J gave up 6 bases; unmatched junction bases: 7. CDR1 MNHNY and CDR2 SVGAGI come from the germline V gene (reference sequence). The CDR3 is made up of 15 amino acids. The CDR3 region is CASRQTGTGDEKLFF. The CDR3 region has the DNA TGTGCCAGCAGACAGACCGGGACAGGGGATGAAAAACTGTTTTTT.

The chain uses TRBV13 and TRBJ2-7; 7 bases line up with TRBD2. The CDR3 is 13 residues long. V shed 6 bases and J 4 bases; nucleotides not matched to a gene: 6. The V gene's germline CDR1 is PRHDT and CDR2 FYEKMQ (reference sequence). As DNA, the CDR3 is TGTGCCAGCAGTGGTGGGACTACGTACGAGCAGTACTTC. It yields the protein CASSGGTTYEQYF.

DNA of the CDR3: TGTGCCTGGAGTGTAAGATGGGAGGATGGCTACACCTTC. Translating it yields CAWSVRWEDGYTF. V usage is TRBV30 and J usage is TRBJ1-2; unclear D gene. Germline CDR1 and CDR2: GTSNPN and SVGIG (reference sequence). V shed 0 bases and J shed 6 bases, with 11 bases lying between them. This CDR3 contains 13 residues.

The chain has TRBV9 and TRBJ2-6, with D perhaps TRBD1 (6 bases). The germline CDR1 and CDR2 sequences are SGDLS and YYNGEE. Trimming pared 2 bases from V and 0 bases from J, leaving 12 bases between. The CDR3 has 17 amino acids. CDR3 protein: CASSVGQGFSGANVLTF. CDR3 DNA sequence: TGTGCCAGCAGCGTGGGACAAGGCTTCTCTGGGGCCAACGTCCTGACTTTC.

The chain uses TRBV3-1 (or the pseudogene TRBV3-2) and TRBJ2-5; 12 nucleotides agree with TRBD2. This CDR3 is built from 16 residues. The V gene's germline CDR1 is LGHDT and CDR2 YNNKEL (reference sequence). Losses at the gene ends were 4 bases for V and 5 bases for J; bases not matched to a gene: 8. DNA for the CDR3: TGTGCCAGCAGCCCTTGGACTAGCGGGGTTCTCGAGACCCAGTACTTC. It is translated as CASSPWTSGVLETQYF.

The genes are TRBV28 and TRBJ2-3; D might be TRBD2 (6 bases). The germline CDR1 and CDR2 sequences are MDHEN and SYDVKM. This CDR3 has 13 residues. V lost 2 bases and J 6 bases, leaving 9 bases between the germline ends. The CDR3 nucleotides read TGTGCCAGCAGTTTACGTGGGGGGGATACGCAGTATTTT. Translation: CASSLRGGDTQYF.

The genes are TRBV15 and TRBJ2-3; the match to TRBD2 covers 15 bases. Germline V gives CDR1 LNHNV, CDR2 YYDKDF (reference sequence). Trimming cost V 0 bases and J 4 bases; bases outside gene matches: 5. The CDR3 covers 18 residues. The CDR3 here is CATSRDRTSGGGADTQYF. The DNA for the CDR3 is TGTGCCACCAGCAGAGACAGGACTAGCGGGGGGGGTGCAGATACGCAGTATTTT. The full variable domain, with the rest looked up from reference TRBV15 and TRBJ2-3, is DAMVIQNPRYQVTQFGKPVTLSCSQTLNHNVMYWYQQKSSQAPKLLFHYYDKDFNNEADTPDNFQSRRPNTSFCFLDIRSPGLGDTAMYLCATSRDRTSGGGADTQYFGPGTRLTVL.

The chain couples TRBV10-3 to TRBJ2-1; TRBD1 matches 10 bases. V shed 3 bases, J shed 4 bases, and the junction held 3 bases outside the gene matches. Germline lookup yields CDR1 ENHRY and CDR2 SYGVKD. The CDR3 extends over 15 amino acids. This chain's CDR3 is CAISERDRGYNEQFF. CDR3 DNA sequence: TGTGCCATCAGTGAAAGGGACAGGGGTTACAATGAGCAGTTCTTC.

The rearrangement uses TRBV6-5 and TRBJ1-4; D is uncertain. V was cut by 7 bases and J by 0 bases, with 6 bases left in between. The CDR3 is 13 residues long. Looked up from germline, CDR1 is MNHEY and CDR2 is SVGAGI. The CDR3 DNA reads TGTGCCAGCACAGATTCAACTAATGAAAAACTGTTTTTT. Amino acids: CASTDSTNEKLFF.

The chain couples TRBV6-2 or TRBV6-3 to TRBJ1-2; D ambiguous. CDR1 MNHEY and CDR2 SVGEGT come from the germline V gene. The V end was cut by 5 bases, the J end by 4 bases, with 20 bases between. The CDR3 runs to 16 residues. The CDR3 DNA follows: TGTGCCAGCAGTCTGGAAGAAACGGGAAATGGCTATGGCTACACCTTC. Residues: CASSLEETGNGYGYTF.

This clone has a handful of counts. The J gene is TRBJ2-5, the V gene TRBV5-6; perhaps TRBD1 as D (6 bases). V was trimmed by 5 bases and J by 4 bases, leaving 15 bases between them. The CDR3 is made up of 14 amino acids. Germline CDR1 is SGHDT and CDR2 is YYEEEE. The CDR3 loop reads CASSRIDRRETQYF. For the CDR3, the DNA is TGTGCCAGCAGTCGCATTGACAGGCGAGAGACCCAGTACTTC.

This chain joins TRBV10-3 and TRBJ1-1, with 9 bases lining up with TRBD1. Germline V CDR1 and CDR2: ENHRY, SYGVKD. With 11 bases clipped from V and 7 bases from J, the junction kept 11 bases outside the gene matches. This CDR3 is built from 13 residues. CDR3 in DNA: TGTGCCTCCTCACAGGGGGCGCAGGTTGAAGCTTTCTTT. Its protein is CASSQGAQVEAFF.

The rearrangement joins TRBV19 to TRBJ1-5, with 10 bases lining up with TRBD1. The germline gives CDR1 LNHDA, CDR2 SQIVND (reference sequence). The CDR3 consists of 15 residues. The junction had 12 bases not matched to a gene; V was cut back by 10 bases and J by 6 bases. The DNA for the CDR3 is TGTGCCACCCAGAGGGACAGGGGAATGGGTCAGCCCCAGCATTTT. It codes for CATQRDRGMGQPQHF. The full variable domain, with the rest looked up from reference TRBV19 and TRBJ1-5, is DGGITQSPKYLFRKEGQNVTLSCEQNLNHDAMYWYRQDPGQGLRLIYYSQIVNDFQKGDIAEGYSVSREKKESFPLTVTSAQKNPTAFYLCATQRDRGMGQPQHFGDGTRLSIL.

The genes are TRBV9 and TRBJ2-1; 7 nucleotides line up with TRBD2. The junction had 15 bases not matched to a gene; V was cut back by 9 bases and J by 0 bases. The CDR3 spans 17 residues. Germline V CDR1 and CDR2: SGDLS, YYNGEE. The DNA for the CDR3 is TGTGCCACCCCCGTACCGGGGGGACCTAGCTCCTACAATGAGCAGTTCTTC. Its translation: CATPVPGGPSSYNEQFF.

This chain joins TRBV3-1 (or the pseudogene TRBV3-2) and TRBJ1-2; unclear D gene. Trimming took off 2 bases at V and 0 bases at J, with 10 bases between the two ends. Germline V gene lookup returns CDR1 LGHDT and CDR2 YNNKEL (reference sequence). This CDR3 is 15 amino acids long. CDR3 DNA: TGTGCCAGCAGCCAAAGAGTGGGCTCTAACTATGGCTACACCTTC. Translating gives CASSQRVGSNYGYTF.

The J gene is TRBJ1-4, the V gene TRBV7-2; TRBD1 matches 10 bases. V was clipped by 5 bases and J by 8 bases; unmatched bases: 5. Germline lookup yields CDR1 SGHTA and CDR2 FQGNSA. The CDR3 covers 14 residues. CDR3 nucleotide sequence: TGTGCCAGCAGCACCGGGACAGGGGAAGAAAAACTGTTTTTT. Residues: CASSTGTGEEKLFF.

This chain links TRBV29-1 with TRBJ1-1, with 10 bases lining up with TRBD1. CDR1 is SQVTM and CDR2 is ANQGSEA in the germline V gene. The CDR3 contains 14 residues. The V gene end was trimmed by 6 bases and the J gene end by 4 bases; junction bases not matched to a gene: 8. The CDR3 protein is CSVPRRTGGTEAFF. The DNA of the CDR3 is TGCAGCGTCCCGAGGAGGACAGGGGGCACTGAAGCTTTCTTT.

V and J are TRBV6-1 and TRBJ1-2; D might be TRBD1 (5 bases). V was trimmed by 2 bases and J by 8 bases, leaving 15 bases between them. Germline-derived CDR1 and CDR2 are MNHNS and SASEGT. The CDR3 runs 14 residues. CDR3 nucleotide sequence: TGTGCCAGCAGTGAATGGCCAGGGTTCTACGGCTACACCTTC. It specifies CASSEWPGFYGYTF.

Only one count was recorded for this clone. The chain links TRBV7-2 to TRBJ2-3, with a weak D call TRBD2 (6 bases). This CDR3 is built from 15 residues. Germline loops: CDR1 SGHTA, CDR2 FQGNSA. With 4 bases removed from V and 1 base from J, the gap between germline ends came to 12 bases. CDR3 in DNA: TGTGCCAGCAGCTACTGGTCTAGCGGCACAGATACGCAGTATTTT. The encoded protein is CASSYWSSGTDTQYF.

The chain couples TRBV6-6 to TRBJ2-2, with 7 bases identical to TRBD1. The V gene end was trimmed by 0 bases and the J gene end by 5 bases; junction bases not matched to a gene: 3. Germline V gene lookup returns CDR1 MNHNY and CDR2 SVGAGI (reference sequence). This CDR3 has 15 residues. The CDR3 loop reads CASSYSRTGTGELFF. The CDR3 DNA sequence: TGTGCCAGCAGTTACTCTCGGACAGGTACCGGGGAGCTGTTTTTT.

This chain uses TRBV5-1 with TRBJ1-1, with unresolved D. Germline assignment: CDR1 SGHRS and CDR2 YFSETQ. This CDR3 is built from 16 residues. The V end was cut by 0 bases, the J end by 0 bases, with 12 bases between. CDR3 region: CASSLALANMNTEAFF. The CDR3 DNA reads as TGCGCCAGCAGCTTGGCCCTGGCAAACATGAACACTGAAGCTTTCTTT.

V usage is TRBV3-1 (or the pseudogene TRBV3-2) and J usage is TRBJ2-1; TRBD2 matches 10 bases. The germline CDR1 and CDR2 sequences are LGHDT and YNNKEL (reference sequence). V was clipped by 7 bases and J by 3 bases; unmatched bases: 6. The CDR3 consists of 15 residues. The DNA of the CDR3 is TGTGCCAGCACCTCATTAGCGGGGGGCTACAATGAGCAGTTCTTC. Translation: CASTSLAGGYNEQFF.

This clone was observed a handful of times. The rearrangement uses TRBV12-5 and TRBJ2-3; 12 bases map to TRBD2. With 6 bases clipped from V and 1 base from J, the junction kept 5 bases outside the gene matches. The CDR3 runs 16 residues. Germline CDR1 and CDR2: LGHNT and FRNRAP. The CDR3 region is CASGRRLAGGTDTQYF. The CDR3 bases are TGTGCTAGTGGCCGAAGACTAGCGGGGGGCACAGATACGCAGTATTTT.

J is TRBJ2-5 and V is TRBV4-2, with D perhaps TRBD1 (5 bases). V was cut by 1 base and J by 1 base, with 22 bases left in between. In germline, CDR1 is LGHNA, CDR2 YNFKEQ. This CDR3 comprises 19 residues. The CDR3 DNA sequence: TGTGCCAGCAGCCAAGGGTCAGGTGGGGCAGAACTGGCCCAAGAGACCCAGTACTTC. It encodes CASSQGSGGAELAQETQYF.

This chain links TRBV19 with TRBJ2-5; 9 bases align to TRBD1. The V and J ends lost 10 bases and 10 bases, in that order; junction bases with no gene match: 13. The germline CDR1 and CDR2 sequences are LNHDA and SQIVND (reference sequence). This CDR3 contains 13 residues. CDR3 amino acids: CATSGQGRGIQYF. The CDR3 bases are TGTGCCACCTCGGGACAGGGAAGGGGGATCCAGTACTTC.